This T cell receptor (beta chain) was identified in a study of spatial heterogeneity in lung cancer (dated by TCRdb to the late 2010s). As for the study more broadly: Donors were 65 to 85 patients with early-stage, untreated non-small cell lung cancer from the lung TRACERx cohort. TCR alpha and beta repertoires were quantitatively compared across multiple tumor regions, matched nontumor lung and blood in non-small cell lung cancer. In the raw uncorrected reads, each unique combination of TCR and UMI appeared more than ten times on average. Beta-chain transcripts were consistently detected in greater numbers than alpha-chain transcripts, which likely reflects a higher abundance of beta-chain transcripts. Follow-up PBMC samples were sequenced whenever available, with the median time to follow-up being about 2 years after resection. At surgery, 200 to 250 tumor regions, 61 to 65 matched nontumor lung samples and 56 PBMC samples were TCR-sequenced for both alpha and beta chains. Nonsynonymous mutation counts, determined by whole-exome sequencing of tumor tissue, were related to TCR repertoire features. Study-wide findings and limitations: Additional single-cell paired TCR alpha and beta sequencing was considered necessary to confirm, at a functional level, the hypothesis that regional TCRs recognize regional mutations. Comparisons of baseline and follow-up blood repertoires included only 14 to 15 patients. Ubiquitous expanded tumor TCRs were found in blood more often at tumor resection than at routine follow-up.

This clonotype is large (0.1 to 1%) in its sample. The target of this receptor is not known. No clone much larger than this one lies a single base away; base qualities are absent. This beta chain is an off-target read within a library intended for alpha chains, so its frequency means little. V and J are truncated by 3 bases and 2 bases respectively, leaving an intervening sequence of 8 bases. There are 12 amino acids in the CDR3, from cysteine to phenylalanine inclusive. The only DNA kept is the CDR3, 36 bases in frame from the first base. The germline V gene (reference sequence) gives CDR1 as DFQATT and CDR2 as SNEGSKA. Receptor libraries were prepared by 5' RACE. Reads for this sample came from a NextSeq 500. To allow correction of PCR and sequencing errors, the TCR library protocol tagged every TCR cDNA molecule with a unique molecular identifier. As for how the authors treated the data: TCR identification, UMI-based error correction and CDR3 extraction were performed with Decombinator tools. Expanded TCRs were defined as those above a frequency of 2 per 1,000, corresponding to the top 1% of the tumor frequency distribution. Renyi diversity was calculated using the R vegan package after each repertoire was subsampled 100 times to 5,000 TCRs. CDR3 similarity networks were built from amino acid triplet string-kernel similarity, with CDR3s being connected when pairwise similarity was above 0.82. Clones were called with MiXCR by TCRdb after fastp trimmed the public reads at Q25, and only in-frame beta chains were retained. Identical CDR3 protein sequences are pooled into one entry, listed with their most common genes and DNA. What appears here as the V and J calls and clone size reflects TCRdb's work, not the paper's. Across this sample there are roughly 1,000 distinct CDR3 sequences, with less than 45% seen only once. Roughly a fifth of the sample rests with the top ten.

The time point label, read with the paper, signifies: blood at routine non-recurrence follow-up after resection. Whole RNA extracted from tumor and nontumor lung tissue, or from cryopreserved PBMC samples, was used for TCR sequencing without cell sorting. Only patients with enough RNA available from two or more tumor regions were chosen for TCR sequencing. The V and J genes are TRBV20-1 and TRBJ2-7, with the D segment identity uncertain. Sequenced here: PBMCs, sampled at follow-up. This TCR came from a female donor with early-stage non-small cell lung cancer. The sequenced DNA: TGCAGTGCTAGTGGTTTCCCCTACGAGCAGTACTTC. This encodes CSASGFPYEQYF.